These 4 T cell receptor beta chains came from one sample sequenced in a study of T cell responses to AZD1222 COVID-19 vaccine (dated by TCRdb to the early 2020s). Libraries were made using the immunoSEQ multiplex PCR assay. TCRdb holds this immuneACCESS table with in-frame rearrangements only. Some clones are missing; in checked studies, unresolved V genes explain under half, and the rest has no known cause. Counted in this sample were roughly 130,000 clones; roughly 87% of them appeared once. The ten largest clones represent 1.4% to 1.5% of the sample. The label giving this sample's time point can be read as: baseline before first vaccination. Sequenced here: peripheral blood, sampled on day 0 of AZD1222 vaccination. These receptors were obtained from an adult in good health.

This rearrangement joins TRBV9 to TRBJ1-4; no clear D gene. Looked up from germline, CDR1 is SGDLS and CDR2 is YYNGEE. V was cut by 4 bases and J by 2 bases, with 12 bases left in between. The CDR3 is 15 amino acids. The CDR3 nucleotides read TGTGCCAGCAGCTCCCGGGTGGGCACTAATGAAAAACTGTTTTTT. This gives the protein CASSSRVGTNEKLFF.

This chain uses TRBV11-2 with TRBJ1-3; D is ambiguous. V lost 2 bases and J lost 0, with 14 bases in between. This CDR3 is 17 amino acids long. Germline V lookup: CDR1 SGHAT, CDR2 FQNNGV. The chain's CDR3 is CASSLLRREFSGNTIYF. CDR3 nucleotide sequence: TGTGCCAGCAGCTTACTTAGGAGGGAATTCTCTGGAAACACCATATATTTT.

The chain uses TRBV7-2 and TRBJ2-7; 10 nucleotides match TRBD1. From germline, CDR1 is SGHTA and CDR2 FQGNSA. This CDR3 spans 13 amino acids. The V segment lost 7 bases and the J segment 6 bases; nucleotides outside the gene matches: 6. The CDR3 loop reads CASIPRDRGEQYF. The CDR3 DNA follows: TGTGCCAGCATCCCTCGGGACAGGGGCGAGCAGTACTTC.

The J gene is TRBJ1-5, the V gene TRBV5-1; 8 nucleotides line up with TRBD1. The CDR3 is 16 residues long. Germline CDR1 is SGHRS and CDR2 is YFSETQ. Trimming removed 2 bases from V and 5 bases from J; junction bases left unmatched: 9. CDR3 residues: CASSLYPGQGDQPQHF. The CDR3 DNA is TGCGCCAGCAGCTTATATCCTGGACAGGGCGATCAGCCCCAGCATTTT.